The source of this TCR beta chain is a study of human T cells and chemical hapten exposure. Turning to the study itself: Cases of alopecia areata, totalis or universalis occurred in a predominantly female patient group.

Stated time point: patch test 2, 6 weeks after DPC sensitization. This sample's treatment: therapeutic diphenylcyclopropenone sensitization with weekly scalp DPC. This clonotype came up many times. MiXCR, run by TCRdb on the RACE reads, gives a single entry per CDR3 protein. This sample yields over 130,000 distinct CDR3 sequences, of which approximately 12% are seen a single time; around 1.4% belongs to the top ten. Germline V gene lookup returns CDR1 SGHTA and CDR2 FQGTGA. CDR3 size: 16 residues. V lost 1 base and J lost 5; bases outside the gene matches: 6. Sequencing used whole blood, obtained in connection with sensitization to the hapten diphenylcyclopropenone (DPC). The V and J genes are TRBV7-3 and TRBJ2-1; 9 nucleotides align to TRBD2. This TCR derives from a woman aged 45 to 65 with alopecia areata. Some clones in this sample may be carry-over from other donors' samples. This CDR3 is CASSLSSSGGNNEQFF. CDR3 bases: TGTGCCAGCAGCTTAAGTAGTAGCGGGGGAAACAATGAGCAGTTCTTC.